The clone carrying this TCR beta chain was counted a few times. These data are taken from a study of T-cell memory formation after mild COVID-19. Germline V gene sequence: CDR1 LGHNA, CDR2 YSLEER. CDR3 size: 16 residues. V shed 0 bases, J shed 2 bases, and the junction held 4 bases outside the gene matches. TCRdb redid the calling of the 5' RACE reads with MiXCR, one entry per CDR3 protein. The sample records 200,000 to 250,000 distinct CDR3 sequences, over 15% being singletons. The J gene is TRBJ2-1, the V gene TRBV4-3, with TRBD2 matching 7 bases. Sequencing was carried out using PBMCs or a T cell subset sorted from them (not recorded which). The clonotype comes from a man between 18 and 35 years old who had mild COVID-19 (a few samples of this study predate the infection). Cell type and time point are not known. The DNA of the CDR3 is TGCGCCAGCAGCCAAGATTACCGGGGGGCCTACAATGAGCAGTTCTTC. Protein product: CASSQDYRGAYNEQFF.